Listed below are T cell receptor beta chains from one sample, sequenced in a study of post-analysis software for immune sequencing data. Using its own MiXCR run on the PCR reads, TCRdb lists one record per CDR3 protein. The table has 450,000 or so distinct CDR3 sequences, nearly 45% seen once. Material: blood. These receptors were collected from a girl aged 5-17 years with multiple sclerosis. Both conserved end residues are part of each CDR3. A D gene is named only where the DNA matches it firmly. Only some rows state a clone size, as once, few, many or a class for expanded clones.

CDR3aa: CSINLGLLDYGYTF
CDR3nt: TGCAGTATCAACTTAGGGCTCCTGGACTATGGCTACACCTTC
j_gene: TRBJ1-2
d_gene: .
abundance: .
v_gene: TRBV20-1

CDR3aa: CASSLVPTEAWETQYF
CDR3nt: TGTGCCAGCAGCTTGGTGCCCACTGAGGCATGGGAGACCCAGTACTTC
j_gene: TRBJ2-5
d_gene: .
abundance: few
v_gene: TRBV5-5

CDR3aa: CASSPRTDTSYEQYF
CDR3nt: TGTGCCAGCTCACCAAGGACAGACACCTCCTACGAGCAGTACTTC
j_gene: TRBJ2-7
d_gene: .
abundance: .
v_gene: TRBV18

CDR3aa: CSARLGQGATEAFF
CDR3nt: TGCAGTGCTAGACTCGGACAGGGAGCCACTGAAGCTTTCTTT
j_gene: TRBJ1-1
d_gene: TRBD1
abundance: few
v_gene: TRBV20-1

CDR3aa: CASSPPDYNEQFF
CDR3nt: TGTGCCAGCAGCCCCCCCGACTACAATGAGCAGTTCTTC
j_gene: TRBJ2-1
d_gene: .
abundance: few
v_gene: TRBV9

CDR3aa: CASSPQKSIWNEQFF
CDR3nt: TGTGCCAGCAGCCCACAAAAAAGTATATGGAATGAGCAGTTCTTC
j_gene: TRBJ2-1
d_gene: .
abundance: few
v_gene: TRBV3-1

CDR3aa: CASSLAASGRTANYGYTF
CDR3nt: TGTGCCAGCAGCTTAGCAGCTTCGGGCAGGACGGCTAACTATGGCTACACCTTC
j_gene: TRBJ1-2
d_gene: .
abundance: few
v_gene: TRBV7-2

CDR3aa: CAGSGVSYEQYF
CDR3nt: TGTGCCGGCAGTGGTGTCTCCTACGAGCAGTACTTC
j_gene: TRBJ2-7
d_gene: .
abundance: .
v_gene: TRBV25-1

CDR3aa: CSATREREQQFF
CDR3nt: TGCAGTGCGACGCGAGAGCGGGAGCAGCAGTTCTTC
j_gene: TRBJ2-1
d_gene: TRBD2
abundance: .
v_gene: TRBV20-1

CDR3aa: CASSLARNLDTQYF
CDR3nt: TGTGCCAGCAGCTTGGCGCGGAACCTGGATACGCAGTATTTT
j_gene: TRBJ2-3
d_gene: .
abundance: .
v_gene: TRBV27

CDR3aa: CASSLAGGLSYNEQFF
CDR3nt: TGTGCCAGCAGTCTAGCGGGAGGGCTATCCTACAATGAGCAGTTCTTC
j_gene: TRBJ2-1
d_gene: TRBD2
abundance: .
v_gene: TRBV6-5

CDR3aa: CASSLDPGTIYEQYF
CDR3nt: TGTGCCAGCAGCTTAGATCCGGGTACAATCTACGAGCAGTACTTC
j_gene: TRBJ2-7
d_gene: .
abundance: few
v_gene: TRBV11-2

CDR3aa: CSGLQGSPANYGYTF
CDR3nt: TGCAGCGGCCTACAGGGATCCCCAGCTAACTATGGCTACACCTTC
j_gene: TRBJ1-2
d_gene: .
abundance: few
v_gene: TRBV29-1